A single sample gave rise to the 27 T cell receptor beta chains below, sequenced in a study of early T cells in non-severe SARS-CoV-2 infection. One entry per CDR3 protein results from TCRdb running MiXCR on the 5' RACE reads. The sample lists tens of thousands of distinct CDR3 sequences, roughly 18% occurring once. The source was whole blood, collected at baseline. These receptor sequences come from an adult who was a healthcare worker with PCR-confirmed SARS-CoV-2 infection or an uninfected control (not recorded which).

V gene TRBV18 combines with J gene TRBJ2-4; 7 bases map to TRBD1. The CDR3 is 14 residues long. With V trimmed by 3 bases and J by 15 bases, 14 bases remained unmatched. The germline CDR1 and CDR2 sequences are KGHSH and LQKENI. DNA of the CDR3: TGTGCCAGCTCACCTCGGGACAGCCGGGCCGCGTGGTACTTC. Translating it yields CASSPRDSRAAWYF.

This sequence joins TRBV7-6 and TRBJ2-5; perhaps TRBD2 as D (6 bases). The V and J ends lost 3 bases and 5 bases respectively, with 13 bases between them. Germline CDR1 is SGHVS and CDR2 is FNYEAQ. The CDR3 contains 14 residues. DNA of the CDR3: TGTGCCAGCAGCTTCGGAGGGCCGGGTGAGACCCAGTACTTC. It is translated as CASSFGGPGETQYF. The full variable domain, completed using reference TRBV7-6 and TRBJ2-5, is GAGVSQSPRYKVTKRGQDVALRCDPISGHVSLYWYRQALGQGPEFLTYFNYEAQQDKSGLPNDRFSAERPEGSISTLTIQRTEQRDSAMYRCASSFGGPGETQYFGPGTRLLVL.

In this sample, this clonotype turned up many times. Written as DNA, the CDR3 is TGTGCCAGCAGTGACAGGGTCAATCAGCCCCAGCATTTT. This codes for CASSDRVNQPQHF. This chain joins TRBV6-5 and TRBJ1-5; 7 nucleotides align to TRBD1. Germline CDR1 and CDR2: MNHEY and SVGAGI. CDR3 length: 13 residues. The junction had 1 base not matched to a gene; V was cut back by 5 bases and J by 3 bases.

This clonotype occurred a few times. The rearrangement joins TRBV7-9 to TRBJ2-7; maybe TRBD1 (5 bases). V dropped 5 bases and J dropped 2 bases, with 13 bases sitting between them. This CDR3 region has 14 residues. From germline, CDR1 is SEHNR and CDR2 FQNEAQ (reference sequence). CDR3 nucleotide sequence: TGTGCCAGCAGCCCAATAGGACAAACCTACGAGCAGTACTTC. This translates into CASSPIGQTYEQYF. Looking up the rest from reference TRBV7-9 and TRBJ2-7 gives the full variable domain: DTGVSQNPRHKITKRGQNVTFRCDPISEHNRLYWYRQTLGQGPEFLTYFQNEAQLEKSRLLSDRFSAERPKGSFSTLEIQRTEQGDSAMYLCASSPIGQTYEQYFGPGTRLTVT.

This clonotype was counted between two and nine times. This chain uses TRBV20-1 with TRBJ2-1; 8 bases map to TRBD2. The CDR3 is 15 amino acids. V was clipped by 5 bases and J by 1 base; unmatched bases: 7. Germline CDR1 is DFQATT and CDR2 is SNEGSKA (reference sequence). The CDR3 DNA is TGCAGTGCTGGGACTAGGCGGGGGTCCTACAATGAGCAGTTCTTC. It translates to CSAGTRRGSYNEQFF.

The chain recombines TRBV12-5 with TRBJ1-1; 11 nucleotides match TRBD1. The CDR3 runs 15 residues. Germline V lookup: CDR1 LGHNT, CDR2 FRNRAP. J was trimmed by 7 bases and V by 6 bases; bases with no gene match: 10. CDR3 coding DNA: TGTGCTAGTGGAAACCCGGACAGGGGGCCGAGTGAAGCTTTCTTT. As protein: CASGNPDRGPSEAFF.

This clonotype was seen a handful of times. The CDR3, as DNA: TGTGCCAGCAGCCAATCCGGCGGGAGCGGGACAGATACGCAGTATTTT. This gives the protein CASSQSGGSGTDTQYF. The chain is built from TRBV3-1 and TRBJ2-3; 7 bases agree with TRBD2. This CDR3 spans 16 amino acids. V shed 2 bases and J 3 bases; nucleotides not matched to a gene: 8. Germline lookup yields CDR1 LGHDT and CDR2 YNNKEL (reference sequence).

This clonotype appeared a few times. CDR3 protein: CSSWDSQGEQYF. DNA for the CDR3: TGCAGTTCATGGGACTCCCAAGGCGAGCAGTACTTC. J is TRBJ2-7 and V is TRBV20-1; TRBD2 is a possible D gene (6 bases). V lost 8 bases and J 6 bases, leaving 17 bases between the germline ends. The V gene's germline CDR1 is DFQATT and CDR2 SNEGSKA (reference sequence). This CDR3 is 12 amino acids long.

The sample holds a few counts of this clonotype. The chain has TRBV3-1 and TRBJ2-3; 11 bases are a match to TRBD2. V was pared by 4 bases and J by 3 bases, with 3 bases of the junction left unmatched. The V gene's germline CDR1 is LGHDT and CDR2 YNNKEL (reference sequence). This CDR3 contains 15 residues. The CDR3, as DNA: TGTGCCAGCAGCCCCCTAGCGGGGGGTACAGATACGCAGTATTTT. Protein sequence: CASSPLAGGTDTQYF.

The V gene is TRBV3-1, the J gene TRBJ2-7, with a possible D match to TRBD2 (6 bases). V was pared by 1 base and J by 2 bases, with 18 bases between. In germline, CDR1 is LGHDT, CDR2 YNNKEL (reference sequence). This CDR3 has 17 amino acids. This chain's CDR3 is CASSQAFGGGGAYEQYF. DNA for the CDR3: TGTGCCAGCAGCCAAGCTTTTGGAGGAGGCGGGGCCTACGAGCAGTACTTC.

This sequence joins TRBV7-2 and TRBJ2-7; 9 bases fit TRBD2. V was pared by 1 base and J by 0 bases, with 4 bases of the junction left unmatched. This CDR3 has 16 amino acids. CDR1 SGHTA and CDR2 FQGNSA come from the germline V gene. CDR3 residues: CASSLGLAVNSYEQYF. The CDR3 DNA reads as TGTGCCAGCAGCTTAGGACTAGCGGTAAACTCCTACGAGCAGTACTTC.

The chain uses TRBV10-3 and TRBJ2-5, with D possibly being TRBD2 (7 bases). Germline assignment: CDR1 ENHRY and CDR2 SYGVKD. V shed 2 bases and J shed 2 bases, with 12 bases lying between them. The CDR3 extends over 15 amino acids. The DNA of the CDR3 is TGTGCCATCAGTGAGCCGGGGGGACAACAAGAGACCCAGTACTTC. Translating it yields CAISEPGGQQETQYF.

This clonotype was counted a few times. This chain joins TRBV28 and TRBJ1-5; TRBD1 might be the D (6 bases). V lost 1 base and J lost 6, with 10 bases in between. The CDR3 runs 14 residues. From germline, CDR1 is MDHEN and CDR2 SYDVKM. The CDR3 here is CASSLSGAGQPQHF. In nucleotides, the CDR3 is TGTGCCAGCAGTTTATCGGGGGCTGGTCAGCCCCAGCATTTT.

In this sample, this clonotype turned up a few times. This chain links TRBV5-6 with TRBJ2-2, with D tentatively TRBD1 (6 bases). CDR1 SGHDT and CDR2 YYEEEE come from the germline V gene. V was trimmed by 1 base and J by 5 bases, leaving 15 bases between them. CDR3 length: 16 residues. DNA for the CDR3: TGTGCCAGCAGCTTGCCCCCAGGGGCCCCTACCGGGGAGCTGTTTTTT. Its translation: CASSLPPGAPTGELFF.

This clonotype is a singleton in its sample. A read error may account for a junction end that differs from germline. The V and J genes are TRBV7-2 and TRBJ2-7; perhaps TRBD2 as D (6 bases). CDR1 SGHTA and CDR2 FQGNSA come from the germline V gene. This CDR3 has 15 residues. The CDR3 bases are TGTGCCAGCAGCTCCCGGCGGGACTCCTCCTACGAACAGTACTTC. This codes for CASSSRRDSSYEQYF.

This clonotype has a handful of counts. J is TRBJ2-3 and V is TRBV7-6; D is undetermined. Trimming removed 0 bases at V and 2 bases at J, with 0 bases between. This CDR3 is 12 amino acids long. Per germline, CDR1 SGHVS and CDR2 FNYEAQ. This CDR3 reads CASSLATDTQYF. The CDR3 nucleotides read TGTGCCAGCAGCTTAGCCACAGATACGCAGTATTTT.

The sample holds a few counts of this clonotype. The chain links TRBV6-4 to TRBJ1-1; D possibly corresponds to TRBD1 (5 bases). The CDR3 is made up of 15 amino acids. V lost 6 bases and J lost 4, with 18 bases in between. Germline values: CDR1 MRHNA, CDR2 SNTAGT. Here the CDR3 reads CASSVMGGASTEAFF. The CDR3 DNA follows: TGTGCCAGCAGCGTAATGGGGGGTGCGAGCACTGAAGCTTTCTTT.

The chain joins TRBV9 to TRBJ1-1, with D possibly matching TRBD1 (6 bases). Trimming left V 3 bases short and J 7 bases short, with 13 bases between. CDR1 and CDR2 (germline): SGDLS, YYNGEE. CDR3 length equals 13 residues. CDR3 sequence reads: CASSALTGLEAFF. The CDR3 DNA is TGTGCCAGCAGCGCCCTAACAGGGCTTGAAGCTTTCTTT.

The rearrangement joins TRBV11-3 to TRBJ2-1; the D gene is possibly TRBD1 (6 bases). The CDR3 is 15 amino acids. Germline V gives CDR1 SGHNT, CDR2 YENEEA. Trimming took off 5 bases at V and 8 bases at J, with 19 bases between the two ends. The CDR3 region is CASSQRQRGIDEQFF. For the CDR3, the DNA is TGTGCCAGCAGCCAACGACAGAGGGGGATCGATGAGCAGTTCTTC.

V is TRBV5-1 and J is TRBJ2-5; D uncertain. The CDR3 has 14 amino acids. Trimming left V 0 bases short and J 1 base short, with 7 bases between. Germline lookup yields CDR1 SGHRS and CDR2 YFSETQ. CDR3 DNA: TGCGCCAGCAGCTTGGGGTTTCCCCAAGAGACCCAGTACTTC. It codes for CASSLGFPQETQYF.

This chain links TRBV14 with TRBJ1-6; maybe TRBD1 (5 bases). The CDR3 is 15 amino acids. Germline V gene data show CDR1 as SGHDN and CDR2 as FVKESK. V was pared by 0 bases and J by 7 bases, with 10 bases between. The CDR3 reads CASSQDRVWNSPLHF. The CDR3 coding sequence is TGTGCCAGCAGCCAAGACAGGGTCTGGAATTCACCCCTCCACTTT.

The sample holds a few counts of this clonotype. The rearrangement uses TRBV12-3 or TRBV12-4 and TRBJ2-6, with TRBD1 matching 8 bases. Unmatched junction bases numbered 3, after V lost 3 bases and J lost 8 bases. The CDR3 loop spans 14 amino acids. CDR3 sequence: CASSLSGGSNVLTF. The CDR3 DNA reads TGTGCCAGCAGTTTGTCAGGGGGCTCCAACGTCCTGACTTTC.

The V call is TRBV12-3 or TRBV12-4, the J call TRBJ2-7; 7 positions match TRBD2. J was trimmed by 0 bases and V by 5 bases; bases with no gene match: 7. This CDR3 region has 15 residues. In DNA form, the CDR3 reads TGTGCCAGCAGTCCCGGGACTACGAGCTCCTACGAGCAGTACTTC. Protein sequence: CASSPGTTSSYEQYF.

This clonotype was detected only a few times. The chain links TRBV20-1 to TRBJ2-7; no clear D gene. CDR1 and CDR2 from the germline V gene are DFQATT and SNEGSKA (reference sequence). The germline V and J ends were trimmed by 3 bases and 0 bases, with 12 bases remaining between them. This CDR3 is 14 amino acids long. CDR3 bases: TGCAGTGCTAGGCGCGTCGTGAGCTCCTACGAGCAGTACTTC. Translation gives CSARRVVSSYEQYF.

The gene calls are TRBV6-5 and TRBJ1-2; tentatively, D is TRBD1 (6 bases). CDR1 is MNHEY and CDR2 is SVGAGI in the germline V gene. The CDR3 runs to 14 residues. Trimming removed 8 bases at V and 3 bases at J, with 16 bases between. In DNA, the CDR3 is TGTGCCAGCGGGTCTACAGGGTTGTACTATGGCTACACCTTC. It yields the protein CASGSTGLYYGYTF.

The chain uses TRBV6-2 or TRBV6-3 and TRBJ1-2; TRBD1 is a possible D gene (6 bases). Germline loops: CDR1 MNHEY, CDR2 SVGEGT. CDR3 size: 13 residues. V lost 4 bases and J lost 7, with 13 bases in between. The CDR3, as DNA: TGTGCCAGCAGTTTCCCCGACAGGAGTGGCTACACCTTC. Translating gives CASSFPDRSGYTF.

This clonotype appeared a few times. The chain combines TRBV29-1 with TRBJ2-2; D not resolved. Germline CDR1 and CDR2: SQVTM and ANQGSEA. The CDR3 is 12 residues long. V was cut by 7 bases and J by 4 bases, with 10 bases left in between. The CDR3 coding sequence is TGCAGCGCCTTGCCGGGCACCGGGGAGCTGTTTTTT. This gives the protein CSALPGTGELFF.